This T cell receptor beta chain was identified during a study of cytomegalovirus exposure and HLA in healthy donors. Study overall: Assignment to the Caucasian-associated ancestry cluster applied to around four fifths of the approximately 400 genotyped donors.

Trimming at V came to 5 bases and at J to 2 bases, leaving 6 bases not matched to a gene. The germline CDR1 and CDR2 sequences are MNHEY and SMNVEV (reference sequence). The CDR3 loop spans 14 amino acids. As for this clone: Its antigen is not identified.

The PCR contained 60 Vbeta and 13 Jbeta primers. Profiling relied on immunoSEQ multiplex PCR, and the TCRdb table lists in-frame clones only, not all of them. The data show some 84,000 clones, more than 60% seen once. Study results and caveats: Most TCR sequences proved rare, with some public TCRs found in many donors.

The chain has TRBV27 and TRBJ2-7; 7 nucleotides match TRBD1. This clonotype originated in a boy younger than 18 in good health and CMV-seronegative. The sample consisted of PBMCs. In DNA form, the CDR3 reads TGTGCCAGCAGTCGCCGGGACAGCCCCTACGAGCAGTACTTC. Translating gives CASSRRDSPYEQYF.